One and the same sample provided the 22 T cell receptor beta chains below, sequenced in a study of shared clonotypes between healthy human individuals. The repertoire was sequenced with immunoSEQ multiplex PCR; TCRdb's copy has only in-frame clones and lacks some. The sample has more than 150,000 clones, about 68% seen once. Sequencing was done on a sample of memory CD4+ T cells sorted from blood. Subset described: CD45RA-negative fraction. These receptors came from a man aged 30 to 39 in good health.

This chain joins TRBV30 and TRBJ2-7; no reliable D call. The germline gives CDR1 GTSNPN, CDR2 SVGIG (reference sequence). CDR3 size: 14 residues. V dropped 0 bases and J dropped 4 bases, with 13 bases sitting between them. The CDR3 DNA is TGTGCCTGGAGTGTACTATTTGAGACATACGAGCAGTACTTC. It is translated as CAWSVLFETYEQYF.

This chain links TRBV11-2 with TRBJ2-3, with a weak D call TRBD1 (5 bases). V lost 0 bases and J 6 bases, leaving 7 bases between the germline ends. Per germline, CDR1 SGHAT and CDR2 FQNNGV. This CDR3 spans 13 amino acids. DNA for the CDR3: TGTGCCAGCAGCTTAGACCAGGGTGATACGCAGTATTTT. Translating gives CASSLDQGDTQYF.

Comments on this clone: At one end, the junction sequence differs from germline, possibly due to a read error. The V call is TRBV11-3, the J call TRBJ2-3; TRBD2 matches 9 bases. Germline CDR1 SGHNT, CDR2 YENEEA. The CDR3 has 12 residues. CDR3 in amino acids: CASSNLREGLNF. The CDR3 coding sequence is TGTGCCAGCAGCAACTTGCGGGAGGGCTTGAATTTT.

The CDR3 is CASSSRDQYSNQPQHF. In DNA, the CDR3 is TGTGCCAGTAGTAGCAGGGACCAATATAGCAATCAGCCCCAGCATTTT. V usage is TRBV19 and J usage is TRBJ1-5; possible D gene TRBD1, 5 bases. With 4 bases removed from V and 0 bases from J, the gap between germline ends came to 13 bases. The CDR3 extends over 16 amino acids. Germline V gene data show CDR1 as LNHDA and CDR2 as SQIVND (reference sequence).

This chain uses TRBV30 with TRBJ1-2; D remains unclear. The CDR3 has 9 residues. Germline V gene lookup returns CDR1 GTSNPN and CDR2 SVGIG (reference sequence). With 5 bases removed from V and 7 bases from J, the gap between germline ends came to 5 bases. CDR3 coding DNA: TGTGCCTGGGGTCTTGGCTACACCTTC. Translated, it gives CAWGLGYTF.

CDR3 sequence: CASSRDRGEILTQYF. The CDR3 region has the DNA TGTGCCAGCAGCCGGGACAGGGGGGAGATATTGACCCAGTACTTC. The V and J genes are TRBV11-2 and TRBJ2-5, with 11 bases lining up with TRBD1. The germline CDR1 and CDR2 sequences are SGHAT and FQNNGV. This CDR3 has 15 residues. The V segment lost 5 bases and the J segment 7 bases; nucleotides outside the gene matches: 9.

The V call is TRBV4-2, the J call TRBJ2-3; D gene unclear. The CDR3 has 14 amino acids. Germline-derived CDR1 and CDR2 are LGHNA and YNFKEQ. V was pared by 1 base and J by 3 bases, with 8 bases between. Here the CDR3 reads CASSQVMGTDTQYF. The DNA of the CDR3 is TGTGCCAGCAGCCAAGTAATGGGAACAGATACGCAGTATTTT.

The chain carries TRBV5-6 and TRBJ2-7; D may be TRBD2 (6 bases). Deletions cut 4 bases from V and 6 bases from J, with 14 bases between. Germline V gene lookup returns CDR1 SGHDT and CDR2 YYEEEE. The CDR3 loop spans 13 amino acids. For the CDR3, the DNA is TGTGCCAGCAGCCGGGAGCGCTCGGGCGAGCAGTACTTC. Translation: CASSRERSGEQYF.

The CDR3 loop reads CASSRQGLANYNEQFF. CDR3 sequence (DNA): TGTGCCAGTAGTAGACAGGGACTAGCGAACTACAATGAGCAGTTCTTC. J is TRBJ2-1 and V is TRBV19, with 10 bases that match TRBD2. CDR3 size: 16 residues. In germline, CDR1 is LNHDA, CDR2 SQIVND (reference sequence). Germline trimming cut 4 bases from V and 3 bases from J; bases unmatched to any gene: 6.

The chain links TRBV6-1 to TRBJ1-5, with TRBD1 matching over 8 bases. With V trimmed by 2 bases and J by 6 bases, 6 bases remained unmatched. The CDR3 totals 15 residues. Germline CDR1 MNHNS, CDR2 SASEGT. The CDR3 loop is CASSESQGALQPQHF. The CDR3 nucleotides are TGTGCCAGCAGTGAATCCCAGGGGGCTCTTCAGCCCCAGCATTTT.

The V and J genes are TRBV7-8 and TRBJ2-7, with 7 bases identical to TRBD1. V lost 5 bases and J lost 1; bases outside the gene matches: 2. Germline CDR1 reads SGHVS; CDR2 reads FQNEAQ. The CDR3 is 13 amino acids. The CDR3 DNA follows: TGTGCCAGCAGCAGGGGGCTTTCCTACGAGCAGTACTTC. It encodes CASSRGLSYEQYF.

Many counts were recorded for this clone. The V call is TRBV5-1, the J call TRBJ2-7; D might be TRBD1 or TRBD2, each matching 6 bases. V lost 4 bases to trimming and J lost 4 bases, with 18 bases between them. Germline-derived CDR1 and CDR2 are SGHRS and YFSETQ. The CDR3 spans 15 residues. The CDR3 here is CASSRWGALSYEQYF. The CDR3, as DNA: TGCGCCAGCAGCCGATGGGGGGCCCTCAGTTACGAGCAGTACTTC.

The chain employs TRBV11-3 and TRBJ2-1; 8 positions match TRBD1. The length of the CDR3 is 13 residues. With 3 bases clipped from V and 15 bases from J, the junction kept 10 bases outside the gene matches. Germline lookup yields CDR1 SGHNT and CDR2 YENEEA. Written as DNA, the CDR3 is TGTGCCAGCAGCTTTGGGCCCGACAGGGGTCCGTTCTTC. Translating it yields CASSFGPDRGPFF.

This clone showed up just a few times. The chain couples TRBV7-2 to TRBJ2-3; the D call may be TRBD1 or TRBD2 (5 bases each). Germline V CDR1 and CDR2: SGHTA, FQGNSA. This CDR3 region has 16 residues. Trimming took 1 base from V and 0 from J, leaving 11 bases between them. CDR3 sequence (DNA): TGTGCCAGCAGCTTAGTAGGGACCTCTAGCACAGATACGCAGTATTTT. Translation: CASSLVGTSSTDTQYF.

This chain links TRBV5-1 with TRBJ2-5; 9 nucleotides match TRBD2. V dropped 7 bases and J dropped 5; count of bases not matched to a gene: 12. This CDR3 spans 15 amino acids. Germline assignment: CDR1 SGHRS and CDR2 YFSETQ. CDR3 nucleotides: TGCGCCAGCGGGGAGGGGCTAGCGGGATTGGAGACCCAGTACTTC. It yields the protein CASGEGLAGLETQYF.

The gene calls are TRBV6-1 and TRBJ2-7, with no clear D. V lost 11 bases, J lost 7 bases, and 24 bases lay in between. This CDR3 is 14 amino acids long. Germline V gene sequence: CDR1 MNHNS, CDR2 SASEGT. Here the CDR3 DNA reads TGTGCCCACAGCCTCGGGTCCCTAGGGAAAGAGCAGTACTTC. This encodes CAHSLGSLGKEQYF.

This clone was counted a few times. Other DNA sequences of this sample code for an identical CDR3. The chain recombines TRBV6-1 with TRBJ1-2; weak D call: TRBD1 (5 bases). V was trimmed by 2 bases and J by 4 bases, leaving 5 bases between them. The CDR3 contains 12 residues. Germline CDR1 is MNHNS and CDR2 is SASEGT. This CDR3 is CASSERGYGYTF. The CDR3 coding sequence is TGTGCCAGCAGTGAAAGGGGCTATGGCTACACCTTC.

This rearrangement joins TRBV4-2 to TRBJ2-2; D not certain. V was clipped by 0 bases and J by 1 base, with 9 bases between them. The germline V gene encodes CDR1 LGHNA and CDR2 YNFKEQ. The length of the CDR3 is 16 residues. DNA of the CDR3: TGTGCCAGCAGCCAAGATATTTTTGTGAACACCGGGGAGCTGTTTTTT. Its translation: CASSQDIFVNTGELFF.

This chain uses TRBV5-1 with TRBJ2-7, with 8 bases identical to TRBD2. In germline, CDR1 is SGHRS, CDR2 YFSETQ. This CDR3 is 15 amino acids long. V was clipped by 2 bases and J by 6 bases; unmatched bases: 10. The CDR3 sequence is CASSFGRTSFAEQYF. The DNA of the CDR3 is TGCGCCAGCAGCTTTGGACGGACTAGCTTTGCCGAGCAGTACTTC.

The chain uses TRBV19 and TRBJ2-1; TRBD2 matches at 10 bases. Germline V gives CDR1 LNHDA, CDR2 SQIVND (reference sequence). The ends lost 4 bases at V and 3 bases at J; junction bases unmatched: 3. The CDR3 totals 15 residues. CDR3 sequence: CASSSSGRNYNEQFF. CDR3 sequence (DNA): TGTGCCAGTAGTAGTAGCGGGAGGAACTACAATGAGCAGTTCTTC.

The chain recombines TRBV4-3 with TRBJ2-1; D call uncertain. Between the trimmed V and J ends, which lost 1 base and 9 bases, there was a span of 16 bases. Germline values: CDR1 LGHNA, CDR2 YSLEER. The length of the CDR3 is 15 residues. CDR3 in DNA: TGCGCCAGCAGCCAAGCGGCGATAACTCCGGGTGAGCAGTTCTTC. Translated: CASSQAAITPGEQFF.

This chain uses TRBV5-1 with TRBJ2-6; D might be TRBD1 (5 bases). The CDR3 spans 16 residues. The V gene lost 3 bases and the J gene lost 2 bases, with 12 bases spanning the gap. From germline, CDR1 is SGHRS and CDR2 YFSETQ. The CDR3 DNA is TGCGCCAGCAGCTCATATTCAGGGCCTGGGGCCAACGTCCTGACTTTC. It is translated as CASSSYSGPGANVLTF.